This T cell receptor beta chain was recovered during a study of blood T cell repertoires in COVID-19. Study as a whole: Sample material is recorded as cDNA or gDNA derived from T cells, B-cell-depleted T cells, or PBMCs.

As originally analysed: Reference gene primer amplification in the assay estimated nucleated cell counts. The table came from immunoSEQ multiplex PCR; TCRdb's copy has only in-frame clones and leaves some out. V and J calls and clone size follow that table, whereas D and trimming were derived from the DNA. The repertoire consists of approximately 350,000 clones, with over 70% occurring once and the leading ten covering around 3%. The CDR3 is made up of 15 amino acids. Trimming took 3 bases from V and 4 from J; bases not matched to a gene: 4. CDR1 is ENHRY and CDR2 is SYGVKD in the germline V gene. The receptor's source is a young man with active or convalescent COVID-19. The chain has TRBV10-3 and TRBJ1-4, with 8 bases lining up with TRBD1. The sequencing input was peripheral blood. DNA for the CDR3: TGTGCCATCAGTGATCCGGGACAGGATAATGAAAAACTGTTTTTT. Translated, it gives CAISDPGQDNEKLFF.